These T cell receptor beta chains were read from a single sample in a study of human T cells and chemical hapten exposure. TCRdb re-called the RACE reads through MiXCR, storing one row per CDR3 protein. The sample holds over 300,000 distinct CDR3 sequences, 5% to 6.5% seen once. Material: whole blood, obtained in connection with sensitization to the hapten diphenylcyclopropenone (DPC). The receptors were gathered from a woman aged 45 to 65 with alopecia areata. Some clones in this sample may be carry-over from other donors' samples. Both conserved end residues are part of each CDR3. The D gene is left open where the match is weak. A clone size is listed for some rows: how often the clone was seen (once, few, many), or a class if it is expanded.

>TRBV5-1|.|.|TRBJ2-6
CASRPDTAGANVLTF
TGCGCCAGCAGACCTGACACAGCGGGGGCCAACGTCCTGACTTTC
>TRBV5-6|.|.|TRBJ2-1
CASSLGQNEQFF
TGTGCCAGCAGCTTGGGTCAGAATGAGCAGTTCTTC
>TRBV29-1|.|many|TRBJ2-5
CSILSGSQATQYF
TGCAGCATACTGTCCGGCAGCCAAGCGACCCAGTACTTC
>TRBV3-1|TRBD2|few|TRBJ2-2
CASSPQTSGWLSTGELFF
TGTGCCAGCAGCCCTCAGACTAGCGGGTGGCTCAGCACCGGGGAGCTGTTTTTT
>TRBV3-1|.|many|TRBJ1-2
CASSQDIANYGYTF
TGTGCCAGCAGCCAAGACATCGCTAACTATGGCTACACCTTC
>TRBV5-1|TRBD1|many|TRBJ2-5
CASSLDRGRETQYF
TGCGCCAGCAGCTTGGACAGGGGGCGAGAGACCCAGTACTTC
>TRBV5-5|.|many|TRBJ2-3
CASSQESSTDTQYF
TGTGCCAGCAGCCAGGAATCTAGCACAGATACGCAGTATTTT
>TRBV11-3|.|.|TRBJ2-3
CASSYRMAGKGTDTQYF
TGTGCCAGCAGCTACCGGATGGCGGGGAAGGGCACAGATACGCAGTATTTT
>TRBV29-1|.|.|TRBJ1-2
CSVDKGNYGYTF
TGCAGCGTCGACAAGGGGAACTATGGCTACACCTTC
>TRBV24-1|TRBD2|few|TRBJ2-1
CATSDPGGTMGDEQFF
TGTGCCACCAGTGACCCTGGGGGGACTATGGGCGATGAGCAGTTCTTC
>TRBV6-2/TRBV6-3|.|few|TRBJ1-1
CASSSPPGVNTEAFF
TGTGCCAGCAGTTCCCCGCCGGGGGTGAACACTGAAGCTTTCTTT